This is a list of T cell receptor beta chains from one sample in a study of shared clonotypes between healthy human individuals. The repertoire was sequenced with immunoSEQ multiplex PCR; TCRdb's copy has only in-frame clones and lacks some. This sample has about 1.1 million clones, with 70% to 80% found just once. Sequencing was performed on memory CD4+ T cells from PBMCs. The receptors come from a man aged 18-30 years in good health. Some clones in this sample may be carry-over from other donors' samples. Each CDR3 is given with its conserved first and last residue. D genes are given only for firm matches. The size entry is marked missing in some rows and otherwise reads once, few, many or a size class.

v_call	j_call	cdr3_length	d_call	clone_size	cdr3_aa	cdr3_nt
TRBV28	TRBJ2-7	11	-	once	CASRTQREQYF	TGTGCCAGTCGAACCCAACGAGAGCAGTACTTC
TRBV6-1	TRBJ1-1	11	-	-	CASSEVRDVPF	TGTGCCAGCAGTGAAGTCAGGGACGTTCCATTT
TRBV7-2	TRBJ1-2	15	TRBD1	-	CASSLARGQGSGYTF	TGTGCCAGCAGCTTAGCTCGGGGACAGGGTAGCGGCTACACCTTC
TRBV28	TRBJ2-7	15	TRBD1	-	CASSDIRDRTYEQYF	TGTGCCAGCAGTGATATACGGGACAGAACCTACGAGCAGTACTTC
TRBV7-9	TRBJ1-1	14	-	-	CASSLGRGSFEAFF	TGTGCCAGCAGCTTGGGCAGGGGAAGCTTTGAAGCTTTCTTT
TRBV9	TRBJ2-6	19	-	-	CASSYPGKGKPSGANVLTF	TGTGCCAGCAGCTATCCTGGTAAGGGCAAACCCTCTGGGGCCAACGTCCTGACTTTC
TRBV4-2	TRBJ2-6	16	-	-	CASSQDSGTGANVLTF	TGTGCCAGCAGCCAAGATTCAGGGACTGGGGCCAACGTCCTGACTTTC
TRBV10-3	TRBJ1-5	16	-	few	CAISDSGKTSAQPQHF	TGTGCCATCAGTGATTCGGGCAAAACAAGTGCTCAGCCCCAGCATTTT
TRBV5-4	TRBJ2-3	13	-	-	CASSLGQTDTQYF	TGTGCCAGCAGCTTGGGCCAGACAGATACGCAGTATTTT
TRBV30	TRBJ2-4	14	-	once	CALMDSAGKNIQYF	TGTGCCTTGATGGACAGCGCGGGCAAAAACATTCAGTACTTC
TRBV19	TRBJ1-3	16	-	-	CASSLGRAYSGNTIYF	TGTGCCAGTAGTCTCGGACGGGCTTACTCTGGAAACACCATATATTTT
TRBV27	TRBJ2-5	18	TRBD1	-	CASSPQGQGVSGRETQYF	TGTGCCAGCAGTCCCCAAGGCCAGGGGGTCTCGGGTCGGGAGACCCAGTACTTC
TRBV6-8	TRBJ2-2	15	-	-	CASSEEEGNTGELFF	TGTGCCAGCAGTGAAGAAGAAGGAAACACCGGGGAGCTGTTTTTT
TRBV6-8	TRBJ2-1	17	-	-	CASSHREDMGLLNEQFF	TGTGCCAGCTCCCACAGGGAGGACATGGGACTTTTGAATGAGCAGTTCTTC
TRBV4-2	TRBJ2-3	15	TRBD2	-	CASSPLAGLTDTQYF	TGTGCCAGCAGCCCACTAGCGGGGCTCACAGATACGCAGTATTTT
TRBV5-1	TRBJ2-3	19	TRBD2	-	CASSLAPGLAGGGTDTQYF	TGCGCCAGCAGCTTGGCACCCGGGCTAGCGGGAGGGGGCACAGATACGCAGTATTTT
TRBV7-2	TRBJ1-3	13	-	-	CASSLESGNTIYF	TGTGCCAGCAGCTTAGAGTCTGGAAACACCATATATTTT
TRBV2	TRBJ2-1	14	-	-	CASRGLVAYNEQFF	TGTGCCAGCAGGGGGCTAGTAGCATACAATGAGCAGTTCTTC
TRBV25-1	TRBJ2-5	14	-	-	CASSEYGVWETQYF	TGTGCCAGCAGTGAATACGGGGTTTGGGAGACCCAGTACTTC
TRBV28	TRBJ1-1	13	-	-	CASSVTAPREAFF	TGTGCCAGCAGTGTCACGGCCCCTCGGGAAGCTTTCTTT
TRBV27	TRBJ1-5	14	-	once	CASSLGPRDQPQHF	TGTGCCAGCAGTTTAGGACCTCGGGATCAGCCCCAGCATTTT
TRBV15	TRBJ1-4	15	-	-	CATSRQGPSNEKLFF	TGTGCCACCAGCAGACAGGGGCCATCGAATGAAAAACTGTTTTTT
TRBV29-1	TRBJ1-1	14	-	-	CSVERGTGSTEAFF	TGCAGCGTTGAAAGGGGCACAGGGAGCACTGAAGCTTTCTTT
TRBV11-1	TRBJ2-7	16	-	-	CASSPGSPVIAYEQYF	TGTGCCAGCAGCCCCGGGAGTCCAGTAATCGCCTACGAGCAGTACTTC
TRBV30	TRBJ1-2	12	-	-	CAWSVLGNGYTF	TGTGCCTGGAGTGTACTAGGGAATGGCTACACCTTC
TRBV7-2	TRBJ1-2	13	-	-	CASSSLRSYGYTF	TGTGCCAGCAGCTCCCTCAGATCTTATGGCTACACCTTC
TRBV18	TRBJ2-1	15	TRBD1	-	CASSPGTGAYNEQFF	TGTGCCAGCTCACCCGGGACAGGGGCCTACAATGAGCAGTTCTTC
TRBV2	TRBJ2-5	12	-	-	CATGSLGETQYF	TGTGCCACGGGGAGCTTGGGCGAGACCCAGTACTTC